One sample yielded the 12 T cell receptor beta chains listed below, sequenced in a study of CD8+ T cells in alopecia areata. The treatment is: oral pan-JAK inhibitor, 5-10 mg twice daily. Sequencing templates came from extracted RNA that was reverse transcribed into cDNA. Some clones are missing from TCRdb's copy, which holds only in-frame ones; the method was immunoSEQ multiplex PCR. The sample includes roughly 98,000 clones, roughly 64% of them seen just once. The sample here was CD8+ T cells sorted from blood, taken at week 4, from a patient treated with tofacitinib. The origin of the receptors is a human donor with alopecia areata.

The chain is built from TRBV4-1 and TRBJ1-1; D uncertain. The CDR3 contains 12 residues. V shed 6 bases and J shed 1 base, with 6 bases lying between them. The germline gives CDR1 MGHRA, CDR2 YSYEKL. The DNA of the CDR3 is TGCGCCAGCAGTTGGGGGAACACTGAAGCTTTCTTT. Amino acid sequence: CASSWGNTEAFF.

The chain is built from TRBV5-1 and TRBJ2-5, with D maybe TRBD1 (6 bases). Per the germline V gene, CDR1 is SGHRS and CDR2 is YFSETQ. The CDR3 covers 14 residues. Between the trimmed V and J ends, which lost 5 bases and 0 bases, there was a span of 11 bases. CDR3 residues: CASSPNRDQETQYF. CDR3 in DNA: TGCGCCAGCAGTCCCAACAGGGACCAAGAGACCCAGTACTTC.

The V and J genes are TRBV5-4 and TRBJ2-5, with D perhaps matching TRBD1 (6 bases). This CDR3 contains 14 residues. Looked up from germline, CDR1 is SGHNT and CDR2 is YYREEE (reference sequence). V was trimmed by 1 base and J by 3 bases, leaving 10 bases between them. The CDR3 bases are TGTGCCAGCAGCTTGACAGGGTCGGAAGAGACCCAGTACTTC. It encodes CASSLTGSEETQYF.

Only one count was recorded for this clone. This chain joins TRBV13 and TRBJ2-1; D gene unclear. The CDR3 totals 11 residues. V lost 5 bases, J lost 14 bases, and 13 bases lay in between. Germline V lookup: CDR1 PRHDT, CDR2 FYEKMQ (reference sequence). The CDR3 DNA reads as TGTGCCAGCAGCGCCCACAGCCACAAGTTCTTC. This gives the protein CASSAHSHKFF.

The CDR3 DNA reads as TGCAGCGTTGGGACAGGGGGACTCTCCTACGAGCAGTACTTC. Translated: CSVGTGGLSYEQYF. The chain employs TRBV29-1 and TRBJ2-7; the match to TRBD1 covers 10 bases. CDR1 and CDR2 from the germline V gene are SQVTM and ANQGSEA. Trimming at V came to 4 bases and at J to 0 bases, leaving 3 bases not matched to a gene. The CDR3 consists of 14 residues.

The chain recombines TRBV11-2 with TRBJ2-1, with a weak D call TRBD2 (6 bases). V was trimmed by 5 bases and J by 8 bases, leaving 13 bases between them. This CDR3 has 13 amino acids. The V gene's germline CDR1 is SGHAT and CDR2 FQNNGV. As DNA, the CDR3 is TGTGCCAGCAGCCTCGCGGGGCGCGATGAGCAGTTCTTC. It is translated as CASSLAGRDEQFF.

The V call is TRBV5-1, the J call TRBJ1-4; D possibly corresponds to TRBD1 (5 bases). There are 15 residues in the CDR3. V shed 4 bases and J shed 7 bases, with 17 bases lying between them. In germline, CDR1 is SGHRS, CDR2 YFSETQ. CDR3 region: CASSLGLGRAEKLFF. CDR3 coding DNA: TGCGCCAGCAGCCTGGGTCTGGGGCGCGCTGAAAAACTGTTTTTT.

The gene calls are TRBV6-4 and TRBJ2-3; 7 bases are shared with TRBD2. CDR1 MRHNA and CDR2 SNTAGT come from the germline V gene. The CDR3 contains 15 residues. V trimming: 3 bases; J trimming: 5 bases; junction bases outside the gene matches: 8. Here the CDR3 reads CASSEVSGKLDTQYF. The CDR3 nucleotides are TGTGCCAGCAGTGAAGTAAGCGGGAAGTTAGATACGCAGTATTTT.

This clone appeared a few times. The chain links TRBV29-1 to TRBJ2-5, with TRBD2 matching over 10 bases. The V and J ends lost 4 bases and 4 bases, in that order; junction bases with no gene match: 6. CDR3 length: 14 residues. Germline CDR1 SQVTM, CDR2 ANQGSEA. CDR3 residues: CSVGGAGGGETQYF. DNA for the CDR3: TGCAGCGTTGGGGGAGCGGGAGGGGGAGAGACCCAGTACTTC.

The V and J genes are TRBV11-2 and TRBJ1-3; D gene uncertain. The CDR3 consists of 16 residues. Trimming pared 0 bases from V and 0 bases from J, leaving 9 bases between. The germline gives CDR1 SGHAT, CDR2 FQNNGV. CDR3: CASSLDWTGSGNTIYF. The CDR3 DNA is TGTGCCAGCAGCTTAGATTGGACGGGCTCTGGAAACACCATATATTTT.

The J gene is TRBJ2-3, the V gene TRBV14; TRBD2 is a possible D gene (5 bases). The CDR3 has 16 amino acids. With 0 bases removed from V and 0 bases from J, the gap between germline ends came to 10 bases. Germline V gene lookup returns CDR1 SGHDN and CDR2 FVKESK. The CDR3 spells CASSQDQRGSTDTQYF. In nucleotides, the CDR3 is TGTGCCAGCAGCCAAGATCAGCGCGGGAGCACAGATACGCAGTATTTT.

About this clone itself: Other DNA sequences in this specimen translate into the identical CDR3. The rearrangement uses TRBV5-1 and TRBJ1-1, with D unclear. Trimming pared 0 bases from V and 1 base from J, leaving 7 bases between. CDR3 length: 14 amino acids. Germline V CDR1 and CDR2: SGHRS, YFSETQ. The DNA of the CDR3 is TGCGCCAGCAGCTTGGGGGTTGGGAACACTGAAGCTTTCTTT. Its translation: CASSLGVGNTEAFF.